This T cell receptor beta chain comes out of a study of T-cell reconstitution after alpha-beta-depleted transplantation in children. General study points: T-cell counts and diversity at one year following transplant were attributed mainly to newly produced T cells. Several hundred rapidly expanded clones from non-depleted graft cells reportedly supplied alpha-beta T cells about two months post-transplant.

This clonotype was seen only a few times. Its antigen is unknown. Construction of the TCRbeta library involved unique molecular identifiers. One entry per CDR3 protein results from TCRdb running MiXCR on the PCR reads. The sample comprises about 200,000 distinct CDR3 sequences, about 6.6% of which are singletons, and 5.5% to 6.5% rests with the top ten. The CDR3 has 13 amino acids. In germline, CDR1 is SGHAT, CDR2 FQNNGV. V dropped 0 bases and J dropped 3 bases, with 5 bases sitting between them. This chain uses TRBV11-2 with TRBJ2-5, with unresolved D. The clonotype comes from a boy aged 2-9 years with acute lymphoblastic leukemia, due to receive a stem cell transplant. The input for sequencing was PBMCs, taken before TCRalphabeta/CD19-depleted stem cell transplant. The CDR3 DNA follows: TGTGCCAGCAGCTTAGACCGGGAAGAGACCCAGTACTTC. Translating it yields CASSLDREETQYF. Full variable domain (remainder filled in from reference TRBV11-2 and TRBJ2-5): EAGVAQSPRYKIIEKRQSVAFWCNPISGHATLYWYQQILGQGPKLLIQFQNNGVVDDSQLPKDRFSAERLKGVDSTLKIQPAKLEDSAVYLCASSLDREETQYFGPGTRLLVL.